This entry lists 28 T cell receptor beta chains sequenced from one sample in a study of blood T cells in healthy people across ages. PCR was performed a second time for roughly 7 to 12 cycles using a sample-barcoded 5' primer and a J-beta primer mix. In TCRdb, the 5' RACE reads were re-called with MiXCR into one record per CDR3 protein. Counted here are about 800,000 distinct CDR3 sequences, 20% to 30% occurring once; the ten biggest clones make up roughly 3.5%. This sample was also put to use in a study of T cells of mothers and their children.

Sequenced sample: blood. The receptor set was obtained from a boy under 18 in good health.

This clonotype was detected a few times. The V call is TRBV29-1, the J call TRBJ2-5; weak D call: TRBD2 (5 bases). Matching the DNA end better, TRBJ2-7 makes the J call doubtful. The germline V gene encodes CDR1 SQVTM and CDR2 ANQGSEA. The CDR3 contains 14 residues. In DNA, the CDR3 is TGCAGCGTGCGGGTAGGACTGCAGACCTACGAGCAGTACTTC. It codes for CSVRVGLQTYEQYF.

V gene TRBV7-2 combines with J gene TRBJ2-5; 11 bases line up with TRBD2. The DNA end lines up better with TRBJ2-1; the J call may be wrong. CDR1 is SGHTA, CDR2 FQGNSA, per germline. This CDR3 is 19 amino acids long. This CDR3 is CASSRFWAVAGGPMNEQFF. The DNA of the CDR3 is TGTGCCAGCAGCCGCTTTTGGGCCGTAGCGGGAGGGCCAATGAATGAGCAGTTCTTC.

This chain joins TRBV29-1 and TRBJ1-4; 7 positions match TRBD1. The CDR3 sequence is 14 residues long. Germline V lookup: CDR1 SQVTM, CDR2 ANQGSEA. V lost 4 bases and J lost 7; bases outside the gene matches: 9. The CDR3 nucleotides read TGCAGCGTTGCGATGACAGGGTTGGCTGAAAAACTGTTTTTT. Protein: CSVAMTGLAEKLFF.

This clonotype has more than one count but fewer than ten. The rearrangement links TRBV5-4 to TRBJ1-4; 7 bases agree with TRBD1. Germline V gene sequence: CDR1 SGHNT, CDR2 YYREEE (reference sequence). The CDR3 is 13 amino acids. The trim removed 4 bases at V and 8 bases at J, leaving 5 bases unmatched. CDR3 protein: CASSNTGVEKLFF. CDR3 DNA sequence: TGTGCCAGCAGCAATACAGGGGTGGAAAAACTGTTTTTT.

The CDR3 nucleotides read TGCGCCAGCAGCCAAGATTTTCGAGGATTGCAGGGGGCAGAGGAAAAACTGTTTTTT. Protein: CASSQDFRGLQGAEEKLFF. The gene calls are TRBV4-3 and TRBJ1-4; 8 positions match TRBD1. Trimming at V came to 0 bases and at J to 8 bases, leaving 17 bases not matched to a gene. The CDR3 has 19 residues. The germline V gene encodes CDR1 LGHNA and CDR2 YSLEER.

This chain connects TRBV4-3 to TRBJ1-4, with 11 bases fitting TRBD1. V gave up 0 bases and J gave up 10 bases; unmatched junction bases: 10. This CDR3 region has 17 residues. The V gene's germline CDR1 is LGHNA and CDR2 YSLEER. The DNA of the CDR3 is TGCGCCAGCAGCCAAGATGTCGGACAGGGGGCTAACGTAAAACTGTTTTTT. Translation gives CASSQDVGQGANVKLFF.

With respect to this clonotype: One end of the junction fails to match germline, which may point to a read error. The CDR3 region is CASSQGGNIQHF. CDR3 bases: TGTGCCAGCAGCCAGGGGGGGAACATTCAGCACTTC. V and J are TRBV11-2 and TRBJ2-4; D possibly matches TRBD1 or TRBD2 (7 bases each). This CDR3 is 12 amino acids long. CDR1 is SGHAT, CDR2 FQNNGV, per germline.

This clonotype appeared a few times. The gene calls are TRBV11-2 and TRBJ2-1, with 11 bases aligning to TRBD1. The CDR3 runs 15 residues. Germline values: CDR1 SGHAT, CDR2 FQNNGV. Germline trimming cut 3 bases from V and 5 bases from J; bases unmatched to any gene: 3. CDR3 loop: CASSFGQGAHNEQFF. CDR3 nucleotide sequence: TGTGCCAGCAGCTTCGGACAGGGGGCACACAATGAGCAGTTCTTC. Based on the CDR3 plus reference TRBV11-2 and TRBJ2-1, the full variable domain is EAGVAQSPRYKIIEKRQSVAFWCNPISGHATLYWYQQILGQGPKLLIQFQNNGVVDDSQLPKDRFSAERLKGVDSTLKIQPAKLEDSAVYLCASSFGQGAHNEQFFGPGTRLTVL.

The chain combines TRBV28 with TRBJ1-5; no firm D call. The germline V gene has CDR1 MDHEN and CDR2 SYDVKM. V lost 3 bases and J 3 bases, leaving 9 bases between the germline ends. This CDR3 contains 14 residues. DNA of the CDR3: TGTGCCAGCAGTTTCGGTAGCTTCAATCAGCCCCAGCATTTT. Protein sequence: CASSFGSFNQPQHF.

This clonotype turned up a few times. The genes are TRBV7-9 and TRBJ2-5; D gene ambiguous. CDR1 is SEHNR, CDR2 FQNEAQ, per germline (reference sequence). The CDR3 runs 13 residues. The V gene lost 8 bases and the J gene lost 0 bases, with 10 bases spanning the gap. In nucleotides, the CDR3 is TGTGCCAGCTGGGTGGGGTACCAAGAGACCCAGTACTTC. Translation: CASWVGYQETQYF.

This clonotype was detected only a few times. The chain uses TRBV11-2 and TRBJ2-2, with D perhaps TRBD1 (6 bases). Germline CDR1 reads SGHAT; CDR2 reads FQNNGV. V lost 3 bases and J 10 bases, leaving 15 bases between the germline ends. The CDR3 contains 14 residues. CDR3: CASSLRGQGLELFF. As DNA, the CDR3 is TGTGCCAGCAGCTTGAGAGGGCAGGGGTTGGAGCTGTTTTTT.

V is TRBV24-1 and J is TRBJ2-1; TRBD2 matches 15 bases. The J segment lost 4 bases and the V segment lost 4 bases, leaving 10 bases of the junction unmatched. Per germline, CDR1 KGHDR and CDR2 SFDVKD. The CDR3 is 19 amino acids. CDR3 sequence (DNA): TGTGCCACCAGTGACGTTCCGGGGACTAGCGGGGGGAGGTACAATGAGCAGTTCTTC. This encodes CATSDVPGTSGGRYNEQFF.

Details on this clonotype: Mismatch with germline at one junction end may stem from a read error. The chain combines TRBV4-2 with TRBJ1-2, with D uncertain. Germline V gene lookup returns CDR1 LGHNA and CDR2 YNFKEQ. The CDR3 totals 14 residues. The CDR3 DNA reads TGTGCCAGCAGCCAAGCATCAGTAGACTACGGCTACACCTTC. It codes for CASSQASVDYGYTF.

The rearrangement links TRBV4-3 to TRBJ2-7; possible D gene TRBD1, 6 bases. The CDR3 covers 15 residues. The germline V and J ends were trimmed by 3 bases and 4 bases, with 16 bases remaining between them. The germline V gene encodes CDR1 LGHNA and CDR2 YSLEER. CDR3 in amino acids: CASSQGKQGRYEQYF. For the CDR3, the DNA is TGCGCCAGCAGCCAGGGAAAACAGGGCCGGTACGAGCAGTACTTC.

V and J are TRBV19 and TRBJ2-1; D is ambiguous. Germline V lookup: CDR1 LNHDA, CDR2 SQIVND (reference sequence). V was shortened by 6 bases and J by 2 bases, with 20 bases between the two germline ends. The CDR3 loop spans 17 amino acids. CDR3 protein: CASRSQARGIAYNEQFF. The CDR3 DNA reads as TGTGCCAGTAGGAGCCAGGCCCGCGGCATCGCCTACAATGAGCAGTTCTTC.

The rearrangement uses TRBV18 and TRBJ1-2, with 7 positions matching TRBD1. The CDR3 is made up of 14 amino acids. In germline, CDR1 is KGHSH, CDR2 LQKENI. With V trimmed by 6 bases and J by 2 bases, 6 bases remained unmatched. CDR3 coding DNA: TGTGCCAGCTCCTCGACAGGGTCGAACTATGGCTACACCTTC. Translating it yields CASSSTGSNYGYTF.

The chain is built from TRBV20-1 and TRBJ2-1, with 9 bases aligning to TRBD2. Looked up from germline, CDR1 is DFQATT and CDR2 is SNEGSKA (reference sequence). This CDR3 spans 16 amino acids. V gave up 0 bases and J gave up 1 base; unmatched junction bases: 4. CDR3: CSARDDSGSSYNEQFF. CDR3 nucleotides: TGCAGTGCTAGAGATGATAGCGGGAGTTCCTACAATGAGCAGTTCTTC.

The chain joins TRBV10-3 to TRBJ2-7; D unclear. This CDR3 has 12 residues. Trimming left V 3 bases short and J 3 bases short, with 6 bases between. Per germline, CDR1 ENHRY and CDR2 SYGVKD. The CDR3 loop is CAISDGVYEQYF. The CDR3 DNA sequence: TGTGCCATCAGTGACGGAGTCTACGAGCAGTACTTC.

The CDR3 sequence: CSVEQRLTDTQYF. The CDR3 coding sequence is TGCAGCGTTGAGCAAAGACTCACAGATACGCAGTATTTT. The V and J genes are TRBV29-1 and TRBJ2-3; D gene uncertain. Germline V CDR1 and CDR2: SQVTM, ANQGSEA. The CDR3 runs 13 residues. The V end was cut by 3 bases, the J end by 2 bases, with 9 bases between.

This clonotype was detected a few times. The chain links TRBV18 to TRBJ2-5, with 7 nucleotides matching TRBD2. The CDR3 sequence is 13 residues long. V was pared by 1 base and J by 4 bases, with 0 bases of the junction left unmatched. The germline V gene encodes CDR1 KGHSH and CDR2 LQKENI. The CDR3: CASSPLAGETQYF. The CDR3 DNA follows: TGTGCCAGCTCACCACTAGCGGGAGAGACCCAGTACTTC.

In this sample, this clonotype turned up a few times. The chain carries TRBV6-5 and TRBJ1-3; TRBD1 is a possible D gene (5 bases). CDR1 and CDR2 (germline): MNHEY, SVGAGI. This CDR3 comprises 17 residues. V was clipped by 0 bases and J by 2 bases, with 14 bases between them. CDR3 in DNA: TGTGCCAGCAGTTACTCGTCGGGGACCCAAACTGGAAACACCATATATTTT. Its protein product is CASSYSSGTQTGNTIYF.

The table lists this clonotype with many counts. The V gene is TRBV10-3, the J gene TRBJ2-3, with D unresolved. The germline V gene encodes CDR1 ENHRY and CDR2 SYGVKD. This CDR3 region has 14 residues. Trimming removed 3 bases at V and 2 bases at J, with 9 bases between. CDR3 sequence reads: CAISDGQYTDTQYF. The DNA of the CDR3 is TGTGCCATCAGTGACGGTCAGTACACAGATACGCAGTATTTT.

This clonotype was picked up a small number of times. The rearrangement joins TRBV7-2 to TRBJ2-5; TRBD2 aligns across 11 bases. The CDR3 totals 18 residues. Germline CDR1 is SGHTA and CDR2 is FQGNSA. V shed 2 bases, J shed 5 bases, and the junction held 13 bases outside the gene matches. The CDR3 sequence: CASSLMGGLAGGLETQYF. Here the CDR3 DNA reads TGTGCCAGCAGCTTAATGGGTGGCCTAGCGGGAGGTTTGGAGACCCAGTACTTC.

The table lists this clonotype with a few counts. The chain uses TRBV5-1 and TRBJ2-7; weak D call: TRBD1 (5 bases). This CDR3 has 15 amino acids. V shed 0 bases and J shed 5 bases, with 15 bases lying between them. Looked up from germline, CDR1 is SGHRS and CDR2 is YFSETQ. As DNA, the CDR3 is TGCGCCAGCAGCTTGGTGGTCACAGGTCAAAACGAGCAGTACTTC. It specifies CASSLVVTGQNEQYF.

This clonotype came up a few times. The chain recombines TRBV6-5 with TRBJ1-6, with 7 positions matching TRBD1. J was trimmed by 9 bases and V by 2 bases; bases with no gene match: 4. Germline V gene sequence: CDR1 MNHEY, CDR2 SVGAGI. The CDR3 is 14 amino acids. The CDR3 DNA sequence: TGTGCCAGCAGTTACGGAGGGGGCGGTTCACCCCTCCACTTT. Translation gives CASSYGGGGSPLHF.

The V gene is TRBV28, the J gene TRBJ2-5, with D uncertain. Trimming took off 2 bases at V and 2 bases at J, with 12 bases between the two ends. Germline assignment: CDR1 MDHEN and CDR2 SYDVKM. The length of the CDR3 is 15 residues. The DNA for the CDR3 is TGTGCCAGCAGTTTAAGTGGGTTTATGCAAGAGACCCAGTACTTC. Protein: CASSLSGFMQETQYF.

This clonotype was counted a few times. This chain joins TRBV6-5 and TRBJ2-7; D not resolved. Trimming shortened V by 2 bases and J by 2 bases, and 10 bases separated the two germline ends. Germline CDR1 reads MNHEY; CDR2 reads SVGAGI. This CDR3 region has 14 residues. CDR3 amino acids: CASSYLDGTYEQYF. As DNA, the CDR3 is TGTGCCAGCAGTTACCTGGACGGCACCTACGAGCAGTACTTC.

J is TRBJ2-7 and V is TRBV5-8; a possible D gene is TRBD2 (5 bases). The V end was cut by 2 bases, the J end by 2 bases, with 8 bases between. CDR1 and CDR2 from the germline V gene are SGHTS and YDEGEE. The CDR3 runs to 13 residues. The CDR3 sequence is CASSLWTAYEQYF. CDR3 DNA sequence: TGTGCCAGCAGCTTATGGACTGCCTACGAGCAGTACTTC. Supplemented by reference TRBV5-8 and TRBJ2-7, the full variable domain reads EAGVTQSPTHLIKTRGQQATLRCSPISGHTSVYWYQQALGLGLQFLLWYDEGEERNRGNFPPRFSGRQFPNYSSELNVNALELEDSALYLCASSLWTAYEQYFGPGTRLTVT.